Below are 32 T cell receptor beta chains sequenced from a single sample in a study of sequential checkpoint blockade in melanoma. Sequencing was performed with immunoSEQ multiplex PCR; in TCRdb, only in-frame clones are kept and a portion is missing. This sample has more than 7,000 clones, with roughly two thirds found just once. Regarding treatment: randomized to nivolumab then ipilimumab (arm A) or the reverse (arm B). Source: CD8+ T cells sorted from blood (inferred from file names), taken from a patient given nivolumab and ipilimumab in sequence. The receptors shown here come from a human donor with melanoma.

This CDR3 is CASSVAPDGAYEQYF. In nucleotides, the CDR3 is TGTGCCAGCAGCGTAGCCCCGGACGGGGCCTACGAGCAGTACTTC. The chain employs TRBV9 and TRBJ2-7; tentatively, D is TRBD2 (5 bases). Trimming removed 0 bases from V and 2 bases from J, with 12 bases in between. The germline CDR1 and CDR2 sequences are SGDLS and YYNGEE. The length of the CDR3 is 15 residues.

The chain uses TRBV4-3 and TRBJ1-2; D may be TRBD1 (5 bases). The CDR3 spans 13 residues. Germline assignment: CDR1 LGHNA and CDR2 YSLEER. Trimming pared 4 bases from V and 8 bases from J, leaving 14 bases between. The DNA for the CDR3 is TGCGCCAGCAGCCTGGGACTCGCGAGAGGCTACACCTTC. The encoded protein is CASSLGLARGYTF.

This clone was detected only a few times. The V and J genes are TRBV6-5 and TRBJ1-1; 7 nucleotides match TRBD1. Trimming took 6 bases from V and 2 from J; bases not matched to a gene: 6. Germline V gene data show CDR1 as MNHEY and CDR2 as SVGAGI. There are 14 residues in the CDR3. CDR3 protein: CASRRQGINTEAFF. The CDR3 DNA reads TGTGCCAGCAGACGACAGGGAATAAACACTGAAGCTTTCTTT.

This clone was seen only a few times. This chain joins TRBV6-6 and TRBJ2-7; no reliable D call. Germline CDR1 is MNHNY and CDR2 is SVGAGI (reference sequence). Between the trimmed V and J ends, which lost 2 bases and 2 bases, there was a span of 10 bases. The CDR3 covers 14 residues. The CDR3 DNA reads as TGTGCCAGCAGTTACGGTTTCAGTACCTACGAGCAGTACTTC. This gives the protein CASSYGFSTYEQYF.

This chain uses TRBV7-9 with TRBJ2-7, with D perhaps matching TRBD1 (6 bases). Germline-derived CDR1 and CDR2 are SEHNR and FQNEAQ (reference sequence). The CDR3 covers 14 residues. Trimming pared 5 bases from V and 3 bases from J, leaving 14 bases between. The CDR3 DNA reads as TGTGCCAGCAGCAGAACCGGGACATACTACGAGCAGTACTTC. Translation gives CASSRTGTYYEQYF.

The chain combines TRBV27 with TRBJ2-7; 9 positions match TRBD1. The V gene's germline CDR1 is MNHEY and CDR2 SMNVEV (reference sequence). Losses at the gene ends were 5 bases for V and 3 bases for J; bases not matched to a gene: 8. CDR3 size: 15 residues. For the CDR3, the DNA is TGTGCCAGCAGTACGGGGACAGGGATAATCTACGAGCAGTACTTC. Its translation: CASSTGTGIIYEQYF.

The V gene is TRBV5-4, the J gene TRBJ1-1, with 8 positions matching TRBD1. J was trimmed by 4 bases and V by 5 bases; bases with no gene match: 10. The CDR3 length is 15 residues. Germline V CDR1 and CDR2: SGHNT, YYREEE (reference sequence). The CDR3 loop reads CASRNIGTGGTEAFF. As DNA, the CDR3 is TGTGCCAGCAGGAATATTGGGACAGGAGGCACTGAAGCTTTCTTT. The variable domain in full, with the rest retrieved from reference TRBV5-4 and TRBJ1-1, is ETGVTQSPTHLIKTRGQQVTLRCSSQSGHNTVSWYQQALGQGPQFIFQYYREEENGRGNFPPRFSGLQFPNYSSELNVNALELDDSALYLCASRNIGTGGTEAFFGQGTRLTVV.

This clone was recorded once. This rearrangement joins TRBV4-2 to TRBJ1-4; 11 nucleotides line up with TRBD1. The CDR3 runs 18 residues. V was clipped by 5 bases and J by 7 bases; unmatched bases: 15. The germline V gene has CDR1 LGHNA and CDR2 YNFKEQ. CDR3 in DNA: TGTGCCAGCAGCGCCCGGGACAGGGGGAGGGAGGCTGGTGAAAAACTGTTTTTT. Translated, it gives CASSARDRGREAGEKLFF.

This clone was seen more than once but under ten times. CDR3 region: CATSSGLADITDTQYF. CDR3 nucleotide sequence: TGTGCCACCAGCAGCGGACTAGCGGATATCACAGATACGCAGTATTTT. The gene calls are TRBV15 and TRBJ2-3; TRBD2 agrees at 10 bases. Trimming took 3 bases from V and 2 from J; bases not matched to a gene: 5. Germline CDR1 and CDR2: LNHNV and YYDKDF (reference sequence). The CDR3 has 16 amino acids.

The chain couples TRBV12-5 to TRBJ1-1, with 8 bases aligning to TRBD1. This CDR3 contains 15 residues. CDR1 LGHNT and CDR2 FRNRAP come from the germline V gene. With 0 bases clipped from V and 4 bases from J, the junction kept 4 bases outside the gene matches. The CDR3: CASGLVDRGVTEAFF. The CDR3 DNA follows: TGTGCTAGTGGTTTGGTAGACAGGGGAGTCACTGAAGCTTTCTTT.

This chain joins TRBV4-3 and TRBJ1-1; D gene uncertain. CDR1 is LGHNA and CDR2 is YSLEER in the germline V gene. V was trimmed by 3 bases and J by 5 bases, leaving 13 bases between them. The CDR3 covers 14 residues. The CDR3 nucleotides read TGCGCCAGCAGCCAGCTAAAAAGAGGTACTGAAGCTTTCTTT. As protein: CASSQLKRGTEAFF.

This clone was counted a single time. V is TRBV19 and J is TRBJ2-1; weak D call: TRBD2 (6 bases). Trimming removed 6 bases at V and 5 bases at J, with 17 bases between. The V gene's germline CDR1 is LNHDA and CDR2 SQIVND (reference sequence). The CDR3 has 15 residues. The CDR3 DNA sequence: TGTGCCAGTAGCATTAACCGGGAGCATAACAATGAGCAGTTCTTC. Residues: CASSINREHNNEQFF.

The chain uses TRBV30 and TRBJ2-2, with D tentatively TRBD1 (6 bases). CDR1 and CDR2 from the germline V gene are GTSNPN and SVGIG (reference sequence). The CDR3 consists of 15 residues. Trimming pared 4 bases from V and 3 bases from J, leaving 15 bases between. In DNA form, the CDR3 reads TGTGCCTGGACTGCAGGGGATATCGACACCGGGGAGCTGTTTTTT. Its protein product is CAWTAGDIDTGELFF.

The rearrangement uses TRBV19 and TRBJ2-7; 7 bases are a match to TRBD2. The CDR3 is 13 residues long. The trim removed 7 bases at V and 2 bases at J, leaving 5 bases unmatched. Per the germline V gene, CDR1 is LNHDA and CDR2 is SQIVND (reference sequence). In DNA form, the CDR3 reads TGTGCCAGTAAGGTTGCGGGAGCCTACGAGCAGTACTTC. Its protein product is CASKVAGAYEQYF.

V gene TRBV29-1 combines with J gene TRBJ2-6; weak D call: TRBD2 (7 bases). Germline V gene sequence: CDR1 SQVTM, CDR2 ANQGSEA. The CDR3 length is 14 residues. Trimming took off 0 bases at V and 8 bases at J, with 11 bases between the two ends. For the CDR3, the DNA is TGCAGCGTTGAAGATCGGGGGGCTTCCAACGTCCTGACTTTC. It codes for CSVEDRGASNVLTF.

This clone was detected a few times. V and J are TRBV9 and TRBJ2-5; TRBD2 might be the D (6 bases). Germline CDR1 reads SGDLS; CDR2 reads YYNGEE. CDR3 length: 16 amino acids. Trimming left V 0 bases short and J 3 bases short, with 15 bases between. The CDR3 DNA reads TGTGCCAGCAGCGTAGGGGCGAGGGCGGGGAAAGAGACCCAGTACTTC. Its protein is CASSVGARAGKETQYF.

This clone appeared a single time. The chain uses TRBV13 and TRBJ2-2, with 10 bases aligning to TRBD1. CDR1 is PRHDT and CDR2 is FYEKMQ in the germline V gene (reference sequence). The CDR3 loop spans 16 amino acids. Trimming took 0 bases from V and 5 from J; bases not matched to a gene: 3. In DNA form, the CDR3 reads TGTGCCAGCAGCTTAGGTCGGACAGGGGGAACCGGGGAGCTGTTTTTT. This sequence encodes CASSLGRTGGTGELFF.

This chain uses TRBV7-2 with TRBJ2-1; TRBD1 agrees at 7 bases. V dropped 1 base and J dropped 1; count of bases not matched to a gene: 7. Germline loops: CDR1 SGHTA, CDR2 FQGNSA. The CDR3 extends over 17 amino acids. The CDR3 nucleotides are TGTGCCAGCAGCTTAGTGGGGGCAGGGGGTTCCTACAATGAGCAGTTCTTC. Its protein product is CASSLVGAGGSYNEQFF. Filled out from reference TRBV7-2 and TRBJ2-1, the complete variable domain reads GAGVSQSPSNKVTEKGKDVELRCDPISGHTALYWYRQSLGQGLEFLIYFQGNSAPDKSGLPSDRFSAERTGGSVSTLTIQRTQQEDSAVYLCASSLVGAGGSYNEQFFGPGTRLTVL.

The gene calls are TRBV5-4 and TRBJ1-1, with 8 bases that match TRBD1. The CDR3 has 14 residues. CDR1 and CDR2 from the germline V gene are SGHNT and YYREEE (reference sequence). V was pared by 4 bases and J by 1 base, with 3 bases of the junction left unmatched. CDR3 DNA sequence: TGTGCCAGCAGCACGGACAGGGCGAACACTGAAGCTTTCTTT. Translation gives CASSTDRANTEAFF.

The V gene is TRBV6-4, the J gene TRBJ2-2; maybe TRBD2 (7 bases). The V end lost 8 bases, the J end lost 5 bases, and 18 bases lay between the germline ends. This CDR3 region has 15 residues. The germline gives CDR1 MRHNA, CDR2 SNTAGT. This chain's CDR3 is CASLLGGVKTGELFF. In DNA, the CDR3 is TGTGCCAGCCTCTTAGGGGGGGTAAAGACCGGGGAGCTGTTTTTT.

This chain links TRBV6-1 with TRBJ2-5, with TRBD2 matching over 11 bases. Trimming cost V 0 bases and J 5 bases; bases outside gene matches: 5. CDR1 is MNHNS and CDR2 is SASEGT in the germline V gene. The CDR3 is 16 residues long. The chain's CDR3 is CASSEALRLAGETQYF. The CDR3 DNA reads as TGTGCCAGCAGTGAAGCGCTGAGACTAGCGGGGGAGACCCAGTACTTC.

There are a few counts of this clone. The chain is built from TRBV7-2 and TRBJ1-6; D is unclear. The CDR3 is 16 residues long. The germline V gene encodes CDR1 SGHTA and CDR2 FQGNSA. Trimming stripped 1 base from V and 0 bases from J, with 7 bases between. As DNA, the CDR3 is TGTGCCAGCAGCTTAGAACTTTCCTCCTATAATTCACCCCTCCACTTT. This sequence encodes CASSLELSSYNSPLHF.

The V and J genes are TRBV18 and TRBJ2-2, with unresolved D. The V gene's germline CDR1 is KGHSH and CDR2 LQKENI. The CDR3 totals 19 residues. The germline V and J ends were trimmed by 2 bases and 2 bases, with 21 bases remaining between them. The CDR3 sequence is CASSPSNSLFLTNTGELFF. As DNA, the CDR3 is TGTGCCAGCTCACCAAGCAACTCCCTCTTCTTGACAAACACCGGGGAGCTGTTTTTT.

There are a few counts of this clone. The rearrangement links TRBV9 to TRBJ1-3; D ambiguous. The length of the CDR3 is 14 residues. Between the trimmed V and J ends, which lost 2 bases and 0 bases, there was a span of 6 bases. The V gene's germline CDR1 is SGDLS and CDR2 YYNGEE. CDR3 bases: TGTGCCAGCAGCGTCTCTCTCTCTGGAAACACCATATATTTT. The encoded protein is CASSVSLSGNTIYF.

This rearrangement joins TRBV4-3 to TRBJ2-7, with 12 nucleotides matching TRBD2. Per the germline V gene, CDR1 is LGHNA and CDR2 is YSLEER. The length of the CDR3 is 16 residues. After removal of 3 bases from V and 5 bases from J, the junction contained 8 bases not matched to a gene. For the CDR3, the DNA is TGCGCCAGCAGCCAGCGACTAGCGGGAGAAGGGAACGAGCAGTACTTC. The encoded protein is CASSQRLAGEGNEQYF.

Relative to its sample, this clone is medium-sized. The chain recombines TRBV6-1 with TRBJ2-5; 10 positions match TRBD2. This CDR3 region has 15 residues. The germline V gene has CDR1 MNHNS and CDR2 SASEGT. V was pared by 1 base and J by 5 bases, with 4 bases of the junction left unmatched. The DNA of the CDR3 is TGTGCCAGCAGTGAAGGGAGCGGGGGGGCCGAGACCCAGTACTTC. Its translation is CASSEGSGGAETQYF.

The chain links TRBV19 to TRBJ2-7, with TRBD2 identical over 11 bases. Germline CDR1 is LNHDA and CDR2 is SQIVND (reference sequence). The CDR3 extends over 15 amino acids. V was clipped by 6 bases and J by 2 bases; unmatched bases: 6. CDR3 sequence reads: CASSPSGGLAYEQYF. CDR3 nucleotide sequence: TGTGCCAGTAGCCCTAGCGGGGGGTTGGCCTACGAGCAGTACTTC.

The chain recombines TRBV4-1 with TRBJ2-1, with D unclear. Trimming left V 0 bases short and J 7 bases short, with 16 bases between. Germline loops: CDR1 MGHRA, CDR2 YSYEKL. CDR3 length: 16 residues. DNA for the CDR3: TGCGCCAGCAGCCAAGAAGCCGCGGCTCGCGCGAATGAGCAGTTCTTC. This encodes CASSQEAAARANEQFF.

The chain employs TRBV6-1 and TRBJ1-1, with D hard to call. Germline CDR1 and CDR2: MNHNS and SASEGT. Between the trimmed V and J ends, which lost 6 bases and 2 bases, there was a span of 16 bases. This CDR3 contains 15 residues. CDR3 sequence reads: CASSPSLPGNTEAFF. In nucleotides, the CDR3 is TGTGCCAGCAGCCCCAGCCTGCCGGGAAACACTGAAGCTTTCTTT.

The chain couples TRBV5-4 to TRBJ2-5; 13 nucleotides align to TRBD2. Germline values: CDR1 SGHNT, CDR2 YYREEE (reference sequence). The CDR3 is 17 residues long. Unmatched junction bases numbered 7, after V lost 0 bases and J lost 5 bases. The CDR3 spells CASSLAATSGGRETQYF. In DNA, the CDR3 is TGTGCCAGCAGCTTGGCGGCGACTAGCGGGGGGCGGGAGACCCAGTACTTC.

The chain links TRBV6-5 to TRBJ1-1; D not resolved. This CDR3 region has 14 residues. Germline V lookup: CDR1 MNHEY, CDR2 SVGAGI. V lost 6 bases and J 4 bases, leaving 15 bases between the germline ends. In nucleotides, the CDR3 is TGTGCCAGCAGCGACGACGACACGACCACTGAAGCTTTCTTT. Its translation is CASSDDDTTTEAFF.

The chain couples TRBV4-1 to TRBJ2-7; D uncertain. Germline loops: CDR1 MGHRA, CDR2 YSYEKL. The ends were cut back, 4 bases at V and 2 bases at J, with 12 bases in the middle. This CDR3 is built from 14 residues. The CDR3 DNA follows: TGCGCCAGCAGCCCTTCTACCCCGCCCTACGAGCAGTACTTC. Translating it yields CASSPSTPPYEQYF.